This entry lists 16 T cell receptor beta chains sequenced from one sample in a study of OX40 agonist ivuxolimab in advanced cancers. Data came from immunoSEQ multiplex PCR; TCRdb stores just in-frame clones and leaves some out. Altogether fewer than 80,000 clones are present, around 89% being singletons, with the ten largest covering roughly 4.2%. This material consisted of CD4+ or CD8+ T cells sorted from blood, taken in a trial of the OX40 agonist ivuxolimab. Every receptor here comes from an adult with an advanced solid tumor such as melanoma, head and neck, liver or kidney cancer.

The J gene is TRBJ2-3, the V gene TRBV9; no firm D call. The CDR3 sequence is 16 residues long. Trimming pared 0 bases from V and 1 base from J, leaving 12 bases between. Looked up from germline, CDR1 is SGDLS and CDR2 is YYNGEE. CDR3 loop: CASSVEAPPGTDTQYF. CDR3 DNA: TGTGCCAGCAGCGTAGAGGCCCCTCCGGGCACAGATACGCAGTATTTT.

This sequence joins TRBV7-8 and TRBJ2-5; D may correspond to TRBD1 or TRBD2 (5 bases each). Trimming stripped 5 bases from V and 0 bases from J, with 10 bases between. The V gene's germline CDR1 is SGHVS and CDR2 FQNEAQ. The CDR3 contains 14 residues. CDR3 nucleotides: TGTGCCAGCAGCCGGGGACCCAACCAAGAGACCCAGTACTTC. Its protein is CASSRGPNQETQYF.

The table lists this clone with a count of one. CDR3 nucleotides: TGTGCCAGCAGTCTGGGAAGCTCCTACGAGCAGTACTTC. Protein sequence: CASSLGSSYEQYF. This chain links TRBV28 with TRBJ2-7, with D unclear. V gave up 5 bases and J gave up 0 bases, with 8 bases separating them. CDR3 size: 13 residues. Germline V gene data show CDR1 as MDHEN and CDR2 as SYDVKM.

This clone has more than one count but fewer than ten. The rearrangement joins TRBV10-3 to TRBJ2-1, with 15 nucleotides matching TRBD2. The CDR3 totals 20 residues. Looked up from germline, CDR1 is ENHRY and CDR2 is SYGVKD. The junction had 13 bases not matched to a gene; V was cut back by 7 bases and J by 0 bases. The CDR3 sequence is CAIMPSRGLAGGSSYNEQFF. The CDR3 bases are TGTGCCATCATGCCGTCAAGGGGACTAGCGGGAGGATCCTCCTACAATGAGCAGTTCTTC.

The rearrangement links TRBV28 to TRBJ2-2; D not certain. The germline gives CDR1 MDHEN, CDR2 SYDVKM. Trimming took off 1 base at V and 0 bases at J, with 6 bases between the two ends. There are 15 residues in the CDR3. The CDR3 DNA sequence: TGTGCCAGCAGTTTATTTCGAGCGAACACCGGGGAGCTGTTTTTT. This translates into CASSLFRANTGELFF.

This chain connects TRBV28 to TRBJ1-1; D ambiguous. Trimming pared 4 bases from V and 4 bases from J, leaving 10 bases between. This CDR3 is 13 amino acids long. Germline V gene data show CDR1 as MDHEN and CDR2 as SYDVKM. CDR3 bases: TGTGCCAGCAGTTCCAGCGGAGGCACTGAAGCTTTCTTT. Its protein product is CASSSSGGTEAFF.

The genes are TRBV7-6 and TRBJ2-7; a possible D gene is TRBD1 (5 bases). CDR3 length equals 15 residues. V shed 5 bases and J shed 2 bases, with 16 bases lying between them. Germline assignment: CDR1 SGHVS and CDR2 FNYEAQ. The CDR3 reads CASSPDSNPPYEQYF. The CDR3 nucleotides read TGTGCCAGCAGCCCAGACAGTAACCCACCCTACGAGCAGTACTTC.

The chain combines TRBV5-1 with TRBJ2-1; D is perhaps TRBD1 (5 bases). The CDR3 spans 13 residues. V was cut by 4 bases and J by 9 bases, with 14 bases left in between. Germline CDR1 reads SGHRS; CDR2 reads YFSETQ. The CDR3 here is CASSQDNAVEQFF. CDR3 DNA: TGCGCCAGCAGCCAGGACAACGCCGTTGAGCAGTTCTTC.

The chain links TRBV7-3 to TRBJ2-5; D is ambiguous. V dropped 0 bases and J dropped 5 bases, with 7 bases sitting between them. This CDR3 has 13 residues. Germline V gene sequence: CDR1 SGHTA, CDR2 FQGTGA. CDR3 region: CASSLTSLETQYF. The CDR3 bases are TGTGCCAGCAGCTTAACTAGCTTGGAGACCCAGTACTTC. Based on the CDR3 plus reference TRBV7-3 and TRBJ2-5, the full variable domain is GAGVSQTPSNKVTEKGKYVELRCDPISGHTALYWYRQSLGQGPEFLIYFQGTGAADDSGLPNDRFFAVRPEGSVSTLKIQRTERGDSAVYLCASSLTSLETQYFGPGTRLLVL.

The gene calls are TRBV7-3 and TRBJ1-3; 9 bases agree with TRBD1. Per the germline V gene, CDR1 is SGHTA and CDR2 is FQGTGA. Trimming cost V 5 bases and J 4 bases; bases outside gene matches: 9. The CDR3 runs 16 residues. The chain's CDR3 is CASSATGGAKGNTIYF. In DNA, the CDR3 is TGTGCCAGCAGCGCCACAGGGGGCGCTAAAGGAAACACCATATATTTT.

CDR3 residues: CASSPRGGGTDTQYF. DNA for the CDR3: TGTGCCAGCAGTCCTCGGGGGGGCGGCACAGATACGCAGTATTTT. This chain links TRBV6-1 with TRBJ2-3; 8 positions agree with TRBD2. V lost 5 bases, J lost 1 base, and 5 bases stayed unmatched. Germline CDR1 MNHNS, CDR2 SASEGT. This CDR3 spans 15 amino acids.

V and J are TRBV6-5 and TRBJ2-5; D gene uncertain. V dropped 8 bases and J dropped 4 bases, with 8 bases sitting between them. Per germline, CDR1 MNHEY and CDR2 SVGAGI. This CDR3 spans 11 amino acids. This CDR3 reads CASFMGETQYF. The CDR3, as DNA: TGTGCCAGCTTTATGGGAGAGACCCAGTACTTC.

The chain employs TRBV5-4 and TRBJ1-1, with D possibly TRBD1 on 6 matching bases. Germline values: CDR1 SGHNT, CDR2 YYREEE (reference sequence). With 3 bases removed from V and 3 bases from J, the gap between germline ends came to 12 bases. This CDR3 contains 14 residues. The CDR3 nucleotides read TGTGCCAGCAGCTCGCTTAACAGGGACACTGAAGCTTTCTTT. Protein sequence: CASSSLNRDTEAFF.

The J gene is TRBJ1-1, the V gene TRBV15; D is uncertain. Germline assignment: CDR1 LNHNV and CDR2 YYDKDF (reference sequence). The length of the CDR3 is 13 residues. V was shortened by 0 bases and J by 3 bases, with 5 bases between the two germline ends. Here the CDR3 DNA reads TGTGCCACCAGCAGAGAAGAGGACACTGAAGCTTTCTTT. Residues: CATSREEDTEAFF.

The chain's CDR3 is CASSYDGRYYEQYF. For the CDR3, the DNA is TGTGCCAGCAGTTACGACGGGAGGTACTACGAGCAGTACTTC. This chain connects TRBV6-5 to TRBJ2-7; 7 bases fit TRBD2. The V gene end was trimmed by 2 bases and the J gene end by 3 bases; junction bases not matched to a gene: 4. The germline CDR1 and CDR2 sequences are MNHEY and SVGAGI. The CDR3 has 14 amino acids.

CDR3 in DNA: TGTGCCAGCAGTCCAGGGGGCGCGAGTCCCCCCTATGGCTACACCTTC. Translation: CASSPGGASPPYGYTF. V is TRBV28 and J is TRBJ1-2; 8 bases agree with TRBD1. The CDR3 has 16 residues. CDR1 and CDR2 from the germline V gene are MDHEN and SYDVKM. With 5 bases clipped from V and 4 bases from J, the junction kept 12 bases outside the gene matches.